The rows below give T cell receptor beta chains drawn from one sample of a study of cytomegalovirus exposure and HLA in healthy donors. Repertoires were generated with immunoSEQ multiplex PCR, while TCRdb's copy carries only in-frame clones and drops some. This sample has roughly 150,000 clones; over 80% occur once, and the top ten carry 1.5% to 1.7%. The sample was PBMCs. Every receptor here comes from a woman younger than 35 in good health and CMV-seronegative. CDR3s include the opening cysteine and the closing phenylalanine or tryptophan.

TRBV6-5	CASSLQGYYGYTF
TRBV28	CASSLYGTANPRQYF
TRBV28	CASSPFEEDRGYLGDQPQHF
TRBV5-1	CASSRTGMNTEAFF
TRBV9	CASSADYTSTDTQYF
TRBV11-3	CASSLTGFSYGYTF
TRBV7-6	CASSPEGGVSSYEQYF
TRBV27	CASRQQGSGNTIYF
TRBV19	CASSPTGLGQPQHF
TRBV10-2	CASSDFGGGGYEQYF
TRBV19	CASRVSGSNQPQHF
TRBV6-6	CASRVRGGNQPQHF
TRBV11-2	CASSLDNSGAHQPQHF
TRBV5-4	CASRPRTGETSGANVLTF
TRBV30	CAWSVGQGWYGYTF
TRBV28	CASSSTGAKNQPQHF
TRBV7-2	CASSSLGLAGGLGNEQFF
TRBV2	CASSGASRSGANVLTF
TRBV27	CASSSHGAGQETQYF
TRBV2	CASSFRQGTEAFF
TRBV6-1	CASSEVQGVPGYTF
TRBV11-3	CASSLVAWGVSGQANYEQYF
TRBV30	CACRTANYGYTF
TRBV30	CAWTGGSFLGKLFF
TRBV11-2	CASSSQRGRVETQYF
TRBV11-3	CASSPGTGKPGGGNEQFF
TRBV10-3	CAIGQLGQTEAFF
TRBV7-8	CASSPPPRWKQYF
TRBV5-8	CASSFGEMETQYF